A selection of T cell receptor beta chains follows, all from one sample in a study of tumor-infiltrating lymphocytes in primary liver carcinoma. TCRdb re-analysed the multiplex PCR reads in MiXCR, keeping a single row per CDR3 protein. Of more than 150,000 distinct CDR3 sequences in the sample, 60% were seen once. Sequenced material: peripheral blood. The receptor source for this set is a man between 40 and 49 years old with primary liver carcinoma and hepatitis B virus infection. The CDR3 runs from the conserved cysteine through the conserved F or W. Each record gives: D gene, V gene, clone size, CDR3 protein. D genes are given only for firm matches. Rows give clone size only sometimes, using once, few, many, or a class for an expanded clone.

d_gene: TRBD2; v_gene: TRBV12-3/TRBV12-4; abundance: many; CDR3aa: CASTRARGDYNEQFF
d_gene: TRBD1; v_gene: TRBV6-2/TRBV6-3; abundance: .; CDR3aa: CASTSTGQGYNEKLFF
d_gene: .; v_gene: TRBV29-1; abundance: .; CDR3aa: CNVEYRSAVGTDTQYF
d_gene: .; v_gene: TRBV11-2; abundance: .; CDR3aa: CASSKNGATLSQGVQYF
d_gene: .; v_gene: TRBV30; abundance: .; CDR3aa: CAWSAPPPYQETQYF
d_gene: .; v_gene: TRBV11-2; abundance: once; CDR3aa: CTSSPDYAETPYF
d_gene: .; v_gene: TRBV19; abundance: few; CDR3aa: CASPGKLSNEQFF
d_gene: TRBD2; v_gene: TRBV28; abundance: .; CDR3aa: CASRLPGLGESQYF
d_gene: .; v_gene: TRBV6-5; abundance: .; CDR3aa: CASSAQVRNQPQHF
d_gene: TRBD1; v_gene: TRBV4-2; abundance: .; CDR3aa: CTSAGGNTEAFF
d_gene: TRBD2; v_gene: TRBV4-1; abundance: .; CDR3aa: CASSRLAASYEQYF
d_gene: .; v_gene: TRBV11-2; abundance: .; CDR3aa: CASSLRDGVPNDQFF
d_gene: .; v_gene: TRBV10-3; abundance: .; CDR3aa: CAIRGNTGELFF
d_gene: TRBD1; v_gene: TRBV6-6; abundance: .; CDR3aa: CASSSDRTLDNEQFF
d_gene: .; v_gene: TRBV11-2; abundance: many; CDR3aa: CASSFSRTGRLFF
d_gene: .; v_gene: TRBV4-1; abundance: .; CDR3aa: CASSQDRSGENEQYF
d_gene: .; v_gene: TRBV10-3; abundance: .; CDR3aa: CAISEDATDMQHF
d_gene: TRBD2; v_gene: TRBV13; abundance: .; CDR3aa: CASSLLGSGVNIQYF
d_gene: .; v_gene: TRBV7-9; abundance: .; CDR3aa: CASQQRSGVKFF
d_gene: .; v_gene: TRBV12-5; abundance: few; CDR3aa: CASGLVQGAAFF
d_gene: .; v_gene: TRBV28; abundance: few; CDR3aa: CASSRQGKRLF
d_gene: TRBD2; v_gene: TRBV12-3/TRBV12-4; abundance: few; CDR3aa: CASSLYPSAGGPGGELFF
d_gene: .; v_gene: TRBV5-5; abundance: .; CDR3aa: CANSLAWRDIHEQYF
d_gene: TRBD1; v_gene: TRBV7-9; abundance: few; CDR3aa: CASSFEPGQASQREQFF
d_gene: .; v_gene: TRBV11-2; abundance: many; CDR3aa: CASSSAQRFNEQFF
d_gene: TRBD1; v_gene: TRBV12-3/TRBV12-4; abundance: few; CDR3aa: CASSPTGGRWDEQYF